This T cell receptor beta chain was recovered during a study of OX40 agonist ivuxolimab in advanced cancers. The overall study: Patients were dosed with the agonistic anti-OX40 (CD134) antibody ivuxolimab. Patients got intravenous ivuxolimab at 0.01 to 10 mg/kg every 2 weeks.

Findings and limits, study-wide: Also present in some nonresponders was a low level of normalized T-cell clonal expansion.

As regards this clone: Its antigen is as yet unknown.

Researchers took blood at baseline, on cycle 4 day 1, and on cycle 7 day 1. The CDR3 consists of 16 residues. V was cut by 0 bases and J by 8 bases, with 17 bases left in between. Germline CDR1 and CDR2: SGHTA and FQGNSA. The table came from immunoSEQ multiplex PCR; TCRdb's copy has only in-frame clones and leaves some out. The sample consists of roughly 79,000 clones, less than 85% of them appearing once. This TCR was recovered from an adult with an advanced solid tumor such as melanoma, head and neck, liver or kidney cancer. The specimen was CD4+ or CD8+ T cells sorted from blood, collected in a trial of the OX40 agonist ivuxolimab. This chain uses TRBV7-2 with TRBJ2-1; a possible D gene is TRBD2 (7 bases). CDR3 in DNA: TGTGCCAGCAGCTTAGCGGGCGGGGGCCCGGTATATGAGCAGTTCTTC. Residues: CASSLAGGGPVYEQFF.